This TCR beta chain is drawn from a study of shared clonotypes between healthy human individuals. The J segment lost 5 bases and the V segment lost 10 bases, leaving 4 bases of the junction unmatched. The CDR3 contains 13 residues. CDR1 is SNHLY, CDR2 FYNNEI, per germline. Profiled with immunoSEQ multiplex PCR; TCRdb holds only in-frame clones, not every one. The sample comprises about 230,000 clones, approximately 65% of which are singletons, and 8.5% to 14% rests with the top ten. The sequenced sample was memory CD4+ T cells sorted from blood. Regarding subset: CD45RA-negative fraction. The chain is built from TRBV2 and TRBJ1-5; the match to TRBD1 covers 11 bases. The receptor was derived from a young man in good health. The CDR3 DNA follows: TGTGCCACCCGGGACAGGGGGGATCAGCCCCAGCATTTT. Its translation: CATRDRGDQPQHF.